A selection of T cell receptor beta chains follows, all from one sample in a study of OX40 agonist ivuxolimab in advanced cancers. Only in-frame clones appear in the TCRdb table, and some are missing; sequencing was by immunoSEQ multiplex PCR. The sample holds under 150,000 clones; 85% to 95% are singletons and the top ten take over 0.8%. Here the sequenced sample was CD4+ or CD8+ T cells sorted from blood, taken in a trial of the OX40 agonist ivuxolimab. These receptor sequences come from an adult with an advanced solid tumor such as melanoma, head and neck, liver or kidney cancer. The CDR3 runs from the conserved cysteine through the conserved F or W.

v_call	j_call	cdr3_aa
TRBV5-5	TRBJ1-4	CASSSRDRVATNEKLFF
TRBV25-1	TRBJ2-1	CASRRGSRDEQFF
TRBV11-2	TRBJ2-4	CASSQGTGMWHIQYF
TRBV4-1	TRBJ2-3	CASSRGTSGGTDTQYF
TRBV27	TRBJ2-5	CASSSLPTGKSQETQYF
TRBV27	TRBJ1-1	CASSSSPGLNTEAFF
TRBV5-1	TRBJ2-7	CASRPTGPSYEQYF
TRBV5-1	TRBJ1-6	CASSLGGRHRSSPLHF
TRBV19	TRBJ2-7	CATQGQTNYEQYF
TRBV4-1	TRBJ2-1	CASSQDFYLNEQFF
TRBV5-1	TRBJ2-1	CASSFPTTWPYNEQFF
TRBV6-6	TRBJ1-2	CASKPTGLGYTF
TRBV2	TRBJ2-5	CASSPLAAQETQYF
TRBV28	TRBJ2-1	CASSPGRNEQFF
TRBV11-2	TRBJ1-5	CASSDLKGGRNQPQHF
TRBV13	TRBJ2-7	CASSPQHERGDYRYEQYF
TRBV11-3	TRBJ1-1	CASSSSPTGEAFF
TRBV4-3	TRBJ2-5	CASSQEVLQETQYF
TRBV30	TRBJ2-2	CAWSWTRTSGRLIAGELFF